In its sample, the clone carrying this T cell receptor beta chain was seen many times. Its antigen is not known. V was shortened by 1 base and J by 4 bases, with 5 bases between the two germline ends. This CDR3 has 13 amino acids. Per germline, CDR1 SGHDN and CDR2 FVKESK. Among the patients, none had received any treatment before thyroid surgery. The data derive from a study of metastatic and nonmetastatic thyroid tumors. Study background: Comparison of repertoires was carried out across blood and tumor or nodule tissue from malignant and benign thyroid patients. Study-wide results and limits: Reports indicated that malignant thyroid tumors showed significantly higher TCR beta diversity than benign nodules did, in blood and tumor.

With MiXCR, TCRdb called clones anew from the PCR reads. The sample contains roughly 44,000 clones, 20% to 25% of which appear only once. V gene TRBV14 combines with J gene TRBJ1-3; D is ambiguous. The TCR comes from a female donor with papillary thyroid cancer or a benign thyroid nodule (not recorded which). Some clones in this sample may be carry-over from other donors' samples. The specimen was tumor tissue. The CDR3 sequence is CASSQGWGNTIYF. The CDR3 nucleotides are TGTGCCAGCAGCCAAGGATGGGGAAACACCATATATTTT.